This T cell receptor (beta chain) was retrieved from a study of Ad26.COV2.S vaccination and SARS-CoV-2 variants. Overall study: Participants got Ad26.COV2.S intramuscularly, once or twice 56 days apart. Overall study findings and caveats: Placebo recipients and vaccine recipients were similar in non-spike TCR breadth. It was reported that spike-specific CD8+ and CD4+ T cell responses were substantially broad after vaccination.

About this clone itself: What it binds is unknown.

Treatment described: around 19 received Ad26.COV2.S at low or high dose, single or two shots; about 5 received placebo; per-sample allocation not given. Sampling occurred on day 63 after the first vaccine or placebo injection. Sequencing used immunoSEQ multiplex PCR; TCRdb keeps in-frame clones, though not all of them. The repertoire includes more than 300,000 clones, 75% to 90% of them detected once, and about 10% sits in the top ten. Trimming cost V 5 bases and J 6 bases, with 20 bases left between them. This CDR3 comprises 16 residues. CDR1 is SGHAT and CDR2 is FQNNGV in the germline V gene. The rearrangement uses TRBV11-2 and TRBJ2-1; D is perhaps TRBD1 (5 bases). The source of this sequence is a person between 18 and 65 years old who received the Ad26.COV2.S COVID-19 vaccine or a placebo. Sequencing used peripheral blood, obtained in a trial of Ad26.COV2.S vaccine versus placebo. CDR3 in DNA: TGTGCCAGCAGCGCACCCAGGGTGTTCCGCGGCAATGAGCAGTTCTTC. The encoded protein is CASSAPRVFRGNEQFF.